Below are 27 T cell receptor beta chains sequenced from a single sample in a study of blood T cell repertoires in COVID-19. Repertoires were generated with immunoSEQ multiplex PCR, while TCRdb's copy carries only in-frame clones and drops some. The sample lists 56,000 or so clones; around 88% were seen once. The specimen sequenced was peripheral blood. These receptors originate from a woman over 75 with active COVID-19.

The chain employs TRBV6-5 and TRBJ2-3; 12 positions agree with TRBD2. The CDR3 has 15 amino acids. V lost 6 bases and J lost 1; bases outside the gene matches: 2. Germline V CDR1 and CDR2: MNHEY, SVGAGI. DNA for the CDR3: TGTGCCAGCAGGCGGACTAGCGGGGGCACAGATACGCAGTATTTT. This codes for CASRRTSGGTDTQYF.

V is TRBV12-3 or TRBV12-4 and J is TRBJ1-1; D might be TRBD1 (6 bases). V was clipped by 6 bases and J by 9 bases, with 17 bases between them. The CDR3 is 13 residues long. CDR3 DNA sequence: TGTGCCAGCAGGGAAGGGGGATCTTTCAAAGCTTTCTTT. Translated, it gives CASREGGSFKAFF.

V is TRBV14 and J is TRBJ2-1; TRBD1 is a possible D gene (6 bases). CDR1 and CDR2 (germline): SGHDN, FVKESK. This CDR3 contains 16 residues. Trimming removed 1 base at V and 0 bases at J, with 10 bases between. The CDR3 nucleotides read TGTGCCAGCAGCCAAGTGGGACAAAGCTCCTACAATGAGCAGTTCTTC. As protein: CASSQVGQSSYNEQFF. Full variable domain (rest looked up from reference TRBV14 and TRBJ2-1): EAGVTQFPSHSVIEKGQTVTLRCDPISGHDNLYWYRRVMGKEIKFLLHFVKESKQDESGMPNNRFLAERTGGTYSTLKVQPAELEDSGVYFCASSQVGQSSYNEQFFGPGTRLTVL.

The rearrangement uses TRBV6-2 or TRBV6-3 and TRBJ1-5; 9 bases match TRBD1. Losses at the gene ends were 4 bases for V and 4 bases for J; bases not matched to a gene: 17. From germline, CDR1 is MNHEY and CDR2 SVGEGT. CDR3 length: 19 amino acids. The CDR3 loop reads CASSSLPGQGKRGNQPQHF. The CDR3 DNA follows: TGTGCCAGCAGTTCCCTTCCGGGACAGGGCAAACGGGGGAATCAGCCCCAGCATTTT.

Here the CDR3 DNA reads TGTGCCAGCAGCTTCCGGCCCCTGGGGGCGGGGGCCTTAGATACGCAGTATTTT. Its translation: CASSFRPLGAGALDTQYF. The chain joins TRBV5-6 to TRBJ2-3, with D perhaps TRBD2 (7 bases). With 2 bases removed from V and 5 bases from J, the gap between germline ends came to 24 bases. Germline V CDR1 and CDR2: SGHDT, YYEEEE. CDR3 length: 18 amino acids.

This chain connects TRBV9 to TRBJ2-3, with unresolved D. The CDR3 consists of 14 residues. Trimming took off 0 bases at V and 4 bases at J, with 9 bases between the two ends. Germline CDR1 reads SGDLS; CDR2 reads YYNGEE. In DNA form, the CDR3 reads TGTGCCAGCAGCGTAGGGCTAGATCCAGATACGCAGTATTTT. Amino acids: CASSVGLDPDTQYF.

V usage is TRBV7-2 and J usage is TRBJ2-7, with 12 nucleotides matching TRBD1. The V and J ends lost 1 base and 3 bases, in that order; junction bases with no gene match: 10. Germline values: CDR1 SGHTA, CDR2 FQGNSA. The CDR3 spans 18 residues. The DNA for the CDR3 is TGTGCCAGCAGCTTAGTGGCACCGGGACAGGGGGCAGGCTACGAGCAGTACTTC. Its protein is CASSLVAPGQGAGYEQYF.

This chain joins TRBV7-2 and TRBJ1-1, with no clear D. This CDR3 is built from 13 residues. V was trimmed by 5 bases and J by 3 bases, leaving 10 bases between them. Germline V gene data show CDR1 as SGHTA and CDR2 as FQGNSA. The CDR3 coding sequence is TGTGCCAGCAGCCAAGAGGTGTACACTGAAGCTTTCTTT. It translates to CASSQEVYTEAFF.

V gene TRBV27 combines with J gene TRBJ2-7, with TRBD1 matching 9 bases. This CDR3 is built from 14 residues. V shed 3 bases, J shed 2 bases, and the junction held 2 bases outside the gene matches. Germline loops: CDR1 MNHEY, CDR2 SMNVEV (reference sequence). CDR3 DNA sequence: TGTGCCAGCAGTTTCCGACAGGGGGCCTACGAGCAGTACTTC. Translation gives CASSFRQGAYEQYF.

This clone has only a few counts. The chain uses TRBV7-2 and TRBJ1-1; D unclear. V lost 4 bases, J lost 4 bases, and 10 bases lay in between. Germline V gene data show CDR1 as SGHTA and CDR2 as FQGNSA. CDR3 length: 13 residues. The CDR3 loop is CASSYRVSTEAFF. CDR3 sequence (DNA): TGTGCCAGCAGCTATCGGGTGAGCACTGAAGCTTTCTTT. The full variable domain, with the rest looked up from reference TRBV7-2 and TRBJ1-1, is GAGVSQSPSNKVTEKGKDVELRCDPISGHTALYWYRQSLGQGLEFLIYFQGNSAPDKSGLPSDRFSAERTGGSVSTLTIQRTQQEDSAVYLCASSYRVSTEAFFGQGTRLTVV.

V and J are TRBV7-9 and TRBJ2-7, with a possible D match to TRBD1 (6 bases). V was cut by 4 bases and J by 2 bases, with 9 bases left in between. CDR1 and CDR2 from the germline V gene are SEHNR and FQNEAQ (reference sequence). The CDR3 consists of 13 residues. The CDR3 DNA sequence: TGTGCCAGCAGCTCACAGGGTACCTACGAGCAGTACTTC. It codes for CASSSQGTYEQYF.

V gene TRBV9 combines with J gene TRBJ2-7, with 7 positions matching TRBD2. Germline CDR1 SGDLS, CDR2 YYNGEE. The CDR3 is 15 residues long. The J segment lost 2 bases and the V segment lost 5 bases, leaving 10 bases of the junction unmatched. The CDR3 nucleotides are TGTGCCAGCAGTGCGGCCCGAGGACTAGCCTACGAGCAGTACTTC. Translating it yields CASSAARGLAYEQYF.

The table lists this clone with a count of one. V and J are TRBV7-3 and TRBJ1-4; a possible D gene is TRBD1 (6 bases). Between the trimmed V and J ends, which lost 2 bases and 3 bases, there was a span of 10 bases. Germline assignment: CDR1 SGHTA and CDR2 FQGTGA. The CDR3 sequence is 15 residues long. DNA of the CDR3: TGTGCCAGCAGCTTAGCAGGGGCGCCTAATGAAAAACTGTTTTTT. The encoded protein is CASSLAGAPNEKLFF.

The chain links TRBV7-8 to TRBJ2-2; the D gene is possibly TRBD2 (6 bases). The V gene lost 7 bases and the J gene lost 0 bases, with 12 bases spanning the gap. Germline values: CDR1 SGHVS, CDR2 FQNEAQ. The CDR3 sequence is 15 residues long. Here the CDR3 reads CASTLRGPNTGELFF. CDR3 nucleotide sequence: TGTGCCAGCACCTTGCGGGGACCGAACACCGGGGAGCTGTTTTTT.

V usage is TRBV28 and J usage is TRBJ1-2; a weak D match, TRBD1 (5 bases). The CDR3 consists of 14 residues. Germline-derived CDR1 and CDR2 are MDHEN and SYDVKM. The germline V and J ends were trimmed by 6 bases and 8 bases, with 19 bases remaining between them. CDR3 sequence reads: CASSTPGGVGGYTF. The CDR3 nucleotides are TGTGCCAGCAGCACCCCCGGGGGTGTGGGGGGCTACACCTTC.

This clone was seen a few times. This chain links TRBV5-8 with TRBJ1-5; D uncertain. Germline V lookup: CDR1 SGHTS, CDR2 YDEGEE. V lost 0 bases, J lost 4 bases, and 11 bases lay in between. The CDR3 is 15 residues long. CDR3 nucleotide sequence: TGTGCCAGCAGCTTGGCGGGTTCGGGAAATCAGCCCCAGCATTTT. Its translation: CASSLAGSGNQPQHF.

The chain recombines TRBV5-1 with TRBJ2-7; 7 nucleotides align to TRBD1. CDR3 size: 15 residues. Germline-derived CDR1 and CDR2 are SGHRS and YFSETQ. Trimming removed 4 bases from V and 4 bases from J; junction bases left unmatched: 11. CDR3 coding DNA: TGCGCCAGCAGCCGACAGGGTTCTGTGGAATACGAGCAGTACTTC. As protein: CASSRQGSVEYEQYF.

CDR3 nucleotide sequence: TGTGCCAGCAGTTCGACTAGCTTGTTGGACATTCAGTACTTC. Translation gives CASSSTSLLDIQYF. The J gene is TRBJ2-4, the V gene TRBV28; TRBD2 agrees at 7 bases. V shed 4 bases, J shed 8 bases, and the junction held 8 bases outside the gene matches. CDR1 is MDHEN and CDR2 is SYDVKM in the germline V gene. CDR3 length equals 14 residues.

The gene calls are TRBV19 and TRBJ2-1; 7 nucleotides line up with TRBD2. Germline V lookup: CDR1 LNHDA, CDR2 SQIVND (reference sequence). After removal of 1 base from V and 1 base from J, the junction contained 13 bases not matched to a gene. The CDR3 length is 19 residues. CDR3 nucleotides: TGTGCCAGTAGTATAGTACCCCCCAGGCTAGCGGAATCCTACAATGAGCAGTTCTTC. It encodes CASSIVPPRLAESYNEQFF.

This rearrangement joins TRBV3-1 (or the pseudogene TRBV3-2) to TRBJ1-2, with D maybe TRBD1 (6 bases). Germline CDR1 LGHDT, CDR2 YNNKEL (reference sequence). This CDR3 has 14 residues. Trimming cost V 6 bases and J 7 bases, with 18 bases left between them. The CDR3 protein is CASSRGAGDFGYTF. The CDR3 DNA reads TGTGCCAGCAGTCGAGGGGCAGGGGATTTTGGCTACACCTTC.

The V and J genes are TRBV5-1 and TRBJ1-1; TRBD1 is a possible D gene (5 bases). V lost 2 bases, J lost 4 bases, and 12 bases lay in between. The germline gives CDR1 SGHRS, CDR2 YFSETQ. This CDR3 contains 14 residues. The CDR3 is CASSLQAASTEAFF. CDR3 in DNA: TGCGCCAGCAGCTTACAGGCTGCGAGCACTGAAGCTTTCTTT.

The chain has TRBV15 and TRBJ2-2; TRBD2 aligns across 7 bases. Germline V gene sequence: CDR1 LNHNV, CDR2 YYDKDF (reference sequence). V was clipped by 1 base and J by 7 bases; unmatched bases: 3. The CDR3 loop spans 14 amino acids. The CDR3 spells CATSRAGGGGELFF. In DNA, the CDR3 is TGTGCCACCAGCAGAGCTGGGGGGGGCGGGGAGCTGTTTTTT.

The V and J genes are TRBV29-1 and TRBJ2-5; D gene unclear. Germline V lookup: CDR1 SQVTM, CDR2 ANQGSEA. The CDR3 has 16 residues. The V end lost 0 bases, the J end lost 0 bases, and 14 bases lay between the germline ends. CDR3 residues: CSVEEVFDLYQETQYF. The CDR3 bases are TGCAGCGTTGAAGAGGTCTTCGACTTGTACCAAGAGACCCAGTACTTC.

The genes are TRBV2 and TRBJ2-1; tentatively, D is TRBD2 (6 bases). Trimming stripped 5 bases from V and 8 bases from J, with 19 bases between. The CDR3 runs 15 residues. From germline, CDR1 is SNHLY and CDR2 FYNNEI. The chain's CDR3 is CASSKDYFKGDEQFF. The CDR3 nucleotides read TGTGCCAGCAGTAAGGACTACTTCAAAGGGGATGAGCAGTTCTTC.

V usage is TRBV4-3 and J usage is TRBJ2-7; D may be TRBD1 (7 bases). The germline V and J ends were trimmed by 0 bases and 1 base, with 13 bases remaining between them. CDR1 is LGHNA and CDR2 is YSLEER in the germline V gene. This CDR3 is built from 16 residues. CDR3 DNA sequence: TGCGCCAGCAGCCAAGACTTGGCAGGGGGGTCCTACGAGCAGTACTTC. This sequence encodes CASSQDLAGGSYEQYF.

The chain carries TRBV19 and TRBJ2-3; 11 bases are shared with TRBD2. V gave up 4 bases and J gave up 2 bases; unmatched junction bases: 5. Germline V CDR1 and CDR2: LNHDA, SQIVND (reference sequence). The CDR3 has 16 residues. The CDR3 region is CASSKLAGASTDTQYF. CDR3 DNA: TGTGCCAGTAGTAAACTAGCGGGGGCCTCCACAGATACGCAGTATTTT.

The chain joins TRBV6-2 or TRBV6-3 to TRBJ2-7, with 11 nucleotides matching TRBD2. CDR1 is MNHEY, CDR2 SVGEGT, per germline. With 6 bases clipped from V and 5 bases from J, the junction kept 9 bases outside the gene matches. This CDR3 is built from 15 residues. DNA of the CDR3: TGTGCCAGCAGCCACTCACTAGCGGGGGTTCACGAGCAGTACTTC. It encodes CASSHSLAGVHEQYF.